This T cell receptor beta chain was sequenced during a study of radiation and T cells in renal cell carcinoma. Described time point: blood 4 weeks post-SBRT, at nephrectomy. Treatment specified: 15 Gy SBRT to primary tumor, nephrectomy 4 weeks later. Only in-frame clones appear in the TCRdb table, and some are missing; sequencing was by immunoSEQ multiplex PCR. In the table there are some 150,000 clones, 70% to 90% of which are singletons. Trimming removed 5 bases from V and 6 bases from J, with 20 bases in between. From germline, CDR1 is SGHNT and CDR2 YYREEE (reference sequence). This CDR3 comprises 15 residues.

This sequence originates from a woman in her forties or fifties with renal cell carcinoma. Specimen: blood, collected from a patient whose treatment included radiotherapy and nephrectomy. The chain recombines TRBV5-4 with TRBJ1-2; maybe TRBD1 (5 bases). DNA for the CDR3: TGTGCCAGCAGTCCCGGGGGGTTGGCTGCGGATGGCTACACCTTC. This gives the protein CASSPGGLAADGYTF.